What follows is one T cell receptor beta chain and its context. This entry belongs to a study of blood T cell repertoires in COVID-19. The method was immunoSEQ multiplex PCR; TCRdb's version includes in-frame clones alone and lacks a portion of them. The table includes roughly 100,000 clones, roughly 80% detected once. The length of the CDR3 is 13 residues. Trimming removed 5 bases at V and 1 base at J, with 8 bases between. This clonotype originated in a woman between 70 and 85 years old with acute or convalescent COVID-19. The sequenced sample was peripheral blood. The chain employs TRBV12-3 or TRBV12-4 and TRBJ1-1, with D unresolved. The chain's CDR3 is CASSITANTEAFF. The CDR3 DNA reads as TGTGCCAGCAGTATAACTGCGAACACTGAAGCTTTCTTT.